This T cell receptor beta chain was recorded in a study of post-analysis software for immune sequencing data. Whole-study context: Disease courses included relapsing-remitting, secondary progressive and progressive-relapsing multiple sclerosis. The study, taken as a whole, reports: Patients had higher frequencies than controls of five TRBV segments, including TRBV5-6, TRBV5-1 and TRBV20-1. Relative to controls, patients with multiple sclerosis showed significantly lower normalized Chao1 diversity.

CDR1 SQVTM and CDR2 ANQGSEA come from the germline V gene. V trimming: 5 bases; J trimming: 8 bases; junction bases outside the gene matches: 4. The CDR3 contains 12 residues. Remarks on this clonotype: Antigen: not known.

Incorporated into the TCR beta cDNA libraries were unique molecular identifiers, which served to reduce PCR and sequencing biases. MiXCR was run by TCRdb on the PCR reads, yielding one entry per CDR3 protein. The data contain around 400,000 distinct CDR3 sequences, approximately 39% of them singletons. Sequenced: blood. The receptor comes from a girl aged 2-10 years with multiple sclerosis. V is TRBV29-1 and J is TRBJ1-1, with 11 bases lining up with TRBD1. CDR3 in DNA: TGCAGCGTTCTGGACAGGGGGCCCGAAGCTTTCTTT. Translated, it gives CSVLDRGPEAFF.